This entry lists 12 T cell receptor beta chains sequenced from one sample in a study of regulatory T cells in long-lasting Graves disease. The time point is: newly diagnosed GD, antithyroid drugs for less than 3 months. From PBMCs, RNA was extracted and then used to make the TCR library. To make TCR beta libraries, researchers used iRepertoire HTBI primers and Arm-PCR of CDR3 regions. TCRdb reprocessed the multiplex PCR reads via MiXCR and lists one record per CDR3 protein. This table has some 500,000 distinct CDR3 sequences, 15% to 20% appearing once. These data also formed part of another study, on T cells in Graves' hyperthyroidism and ophthalmopathy.

The sample here was peripheral blood mononuclear cells (PBMCs), taken at new diagnosis, from a patient treated with antithyroid drugs. The receptors shown here come from a woman aged 35 to 60 with Graves disease.

As for this clonotype: Its ends do not fully match the called genes, so a read error is possible. The rearrangement uses TRBV7-3 and TRBJ2-5, with D uncertain. This CDR3 spans 14 amino acids. Germline V gene data show CDR1 as SGHTA and CDR2 as FQGTGA. The CDR3 sequence: CTSSFGPPQETQYF. The DNA for the CDR3 is TGTACCAGCAGCTTTGGCCCCCCCCAAGAGACCCAGTACTTC.

The table lists this clonotype with many counts. In DNA form, the CDR3 reads TGTGCCAGCAGACCGGACACAAATCAGCCCCAGCATTTT. The encoded protein is CASRPDTNQPQHF. The genes are TRBV2 and TRBJ1-5, with a possible D match to TRBD1 (5 bases). The germline V and J ends were trimmed by 6 bases and 4 bases, with 10 bases remaining between them. The CDR3 contains 13 residues. The germline V gene encodes CDR1 SNHLY and CDR2 FYNNEI.

This clonotype was found many times. The chain uses TRBV11-2 and TRBJ2-3; TRBD2 matches at 9 bases. The CDR3 is 19 amino acids. Germline CDR1 and CDR2: SGHAT and FQNNGV. Unmatched junction bases numbered 17, after V lost 5 bases and J lost 2 bases. The CDR3: CASSPYPRASGGTTDTQYF. CDR3 bases: TGTGCCAGCAGCCCCTATCCCAGGGCGAGCGGGGGGACCACAGATACGCAGTATTTT. Using reference TRBV11-2 and TRBJ2-3 for the parts outside the CDR3, the full variable domain is EAGVAQSPRYKIIEKRQSVAFWCNPISGHATLYWYQQILGQGPKLLIQFQNNGVVDDSQLPKDRFSAERLKGVDSTLKIQPAKLEDSAVYLCASSPYPRASGGTTDTQYFGPGTRLTVL.

This clonotype was seen only a few times. This sequence joins TRBV25-1 and TRBJ1-1; D possibly corresponds to TRBD1 (6 bases). Germline values: CDR1 MGHDK, CDR2 SYGVNS. V lost 4 bases to trimming and J lost 0 bases, with 12 bases between them. CDR3 length: 15 amino acids. The CDR3 loop reads CASSVLTGLNTEAFF. The DNA for the CDR3 is TGTGCCAGCAGTGTTTTGACAGGATTGAACACTGAAGCTTTCTTT.

The chain has TRBV12-3 or TRBV12-4 and TRBJ1-5, with D unclear. Deletions cut 4 bases from V and 5 bases from J, with 6 bases between. The CDR3 sequence is 12 residues long. As DNA, the CDR3 is TGTGCCAGCAGTTCTACGGATCAGCCCCAGCATTTT. Translating it yields CASSSTDQPQHF.

On this clonotype itself: A far larger clone is one nucleotide away, so this likely arose from a read error. The conserved phenylalanine or tryptophan is not found at the CDR3 terminus, so this likely reflects a read error. This rearrangement joins TRBV5-5 to TRBJ1-5; D perhaps matches TRBD1 (5 bases). V was clipped by 4 bases and J by 2 bases, with 10 bases between them. The CDR3 sequence is 14 residues long. Germline V gene sequence: CDR1 SGHKS, CDR2 YYEKEE (reference sequence). CDR3 bases: TGTGCCAGCAGCCTTACAGGCGGCAATCAGCCCCAGCATCTT. The encoded protein is CASSLTGGNQPQHL.

This clonotype was recorded a few times. The rearrangement uses TRBV5-1 and TRBJ2-3; D possibly corresponds to TRBD1 (6 bases). The CDR3 totals 15 residues. Germline values: CDR1 SGHRS, CDR2 YFSETQ. Deletions cut 3 bases from V and 4 bases from J, with 15 bases between. CDR3 residues: CASSSGQLGSDTQYF. CDR3 nucleotide sequence: TGCGCCAGCAGCTCTGGACAGCTGGGCTCAGATACGCAGTATTTT.

This clonotype has a handful of counts. In DNA, the CDR3 is TGTGCCAGCTCACCAGCGGACAGGGCTCGGACTGCGTATGGCTACACCTTC. Protein sequence: CASSPADRARTAYGYTF. V gene TRBV18 combines with J gene TRBJ1-2, with 8 nucleotides matching TRBD1. CDR1 and CDR2 (germline): KGHSH, LQKENI. The CDR3 runs to 17 residues. J lost 5 bases, V lost 2 bases, and 13 bases had no gene match. Together with reference TRBV18 and TRBJ1-2, the CDR3 gives the full variable domain: NAGVMQNPRHLVRRRGQEARLRCSPMKGHSHVYWYRQLPEEGLKFMVYLQKENIIDESGMPKERFSAEFPKEGPSILRIQQVVRGDSAAYFCASSPADRARTAYGYTFGSGTRLTVV.

There are many counts of this clonotype. The V gene is TRBV20-1, the J gene TRBJ2-3, with a tentative D call TRBD2 (6 bases). V lost 6 bases to trimming and J lost 2 bases, with 18 bases between them. Germline loops: CDR1 DFQATT, CDR2 SNEGSKA (reference sequence). CDR3 size: 15 residues. The CDR3 spells CSAQIFRGNTDTQYF. In nucleotides, the CDR3 is TGCAGTGCCCAAATCTTTCGGGGGAACACAGATACGCAGTATTTT.

This clonotype showed up just a few times. The rearrangement joins TRBV7-9 to TRBJ2-1; a possible D gene is TRBD1 (6 bases). This CDR3 spans 14 amino acids. Trimming took 1 base from V and 7 from J, leaving 11 bases between them. Per the germline V gene, CDR1 is SEHNR and CDR2 is FQNEAQ (reference sequence). CDR3 loop: CASSLEQGMNEQFF. The DNA for the CDR3 is TGTGCCAGCAGCTTAGAACAGGGTATGAATGAGCAGTTCTTC. Together with reference TRBV7-9 and TRBJ2-1, the CDR3 gives the full variable domain: DTGVSQNPRHKITKRGQNVTFRCDPISEHNRLYWYRQTLGQGPEFLTYFQNEAQLEKSRLLSDRFSAERPKGSFSTLEIQRTEQGDSAMYLCASSLEQGMNEQFFGPGTRLTVL.

At least ten counts were recorded for this clonotype. The chain recombines TRBV6-2 or TRBV6-3 with TRBJ1-5, with a possible D match to TRBD1 (5 bases). Germline loops: CDR1 MNHEY, CDR2 SVGEGT. CDR3 length equals 16 residues. Trimming cost V 4 bases and J 2 bases, with 15 bases left between them. The chain's CDR3 is CASSSHAQGGNQPQHF. The CDR3 DNA follows: TGTGCCAGCAGTTCCCATGCCCAGGGTGGCAATCAGCCCCAGCATTTT.

The chain recombines TRBV2 with TRBJ1-4; 8 bases map to TRBD1. The ends lost 4 bases at V and 8 bases at J; junction bases unmatched: 9. This CDR3 is 15 amino acids long. CDR1 is SNHLY, CDR2 FYNNEI, per germline. CDR3 region: CASSAETGAKEKLFF. Written as DNA, the CDR3 is TGTGCCAGCAGTGCCGAGACAGGGGCAAAAGAAAAACTGTTTTTT.